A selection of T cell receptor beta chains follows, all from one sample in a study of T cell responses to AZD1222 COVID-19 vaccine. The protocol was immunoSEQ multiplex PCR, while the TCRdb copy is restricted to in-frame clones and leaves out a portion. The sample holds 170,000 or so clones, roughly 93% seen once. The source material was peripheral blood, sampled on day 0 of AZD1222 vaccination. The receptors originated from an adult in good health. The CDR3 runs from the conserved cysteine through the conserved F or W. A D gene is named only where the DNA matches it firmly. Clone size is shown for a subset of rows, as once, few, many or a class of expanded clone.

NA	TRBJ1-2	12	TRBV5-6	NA	CASSSQGLPLTF	TGTGCCAGCAGCTCACAGGGATTACCTCTTACCTTC
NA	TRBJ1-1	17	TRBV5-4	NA	CASSLAQTTFGATEAFF	TGTGCCAGCAGCTTGGCTCAGACGACCTTTGGGGCCACTGAAGCTTTCTTT
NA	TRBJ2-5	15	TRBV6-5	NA	CASSSSTGMGETQYF	TGTGCCAGCAGTTCCTCCACAGGGATGGGGGAGACCCAGTACTTC
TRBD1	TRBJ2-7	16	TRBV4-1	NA	CASSQEGGRGRYEQYF	TGCGCCAGCAGCCAAGAAGGGGGCAGGGGTAGGTACGAGCAGTACTTC
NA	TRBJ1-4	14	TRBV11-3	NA	CASSPPGGGEKLFF	TGTGCCAGCAGCCCCCCGGGGGGGGGTGAAAAACTGTTTTTT
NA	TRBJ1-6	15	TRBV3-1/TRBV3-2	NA	CASSQVQGKDSPLHF	TGTGCCAGCAGCCAAGTCCAGGGGAAGGATTCACCCCTCCACTTT
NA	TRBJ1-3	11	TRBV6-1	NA	CASSEVDTIYF	TGTGCCAGCAGTGAAGTAGACACCATATATTTT
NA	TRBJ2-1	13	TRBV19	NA	CASSVDGYNEQFF	TGTGCCAGTAGTGTCGATGGTTACAATGAGCAGTTCTTC
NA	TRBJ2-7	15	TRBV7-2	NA	CASSLVGITSPEQYF	TGTGCCAGCAGCTTAGTGGGTATAACATCCCCCGAGCAGTACTTC
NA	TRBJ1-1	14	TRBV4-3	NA	CASSQDRMNTEAFF	TGCGCCAGCAGCCAAGACAGGATGAACACTGAAGCTTTCTTT
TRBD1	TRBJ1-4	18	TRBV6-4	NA	CASSENPGTGGENEKLFF	TGTGCCAGCAGTGAAAACCCCGGGACAGGGGGCGAGAATGAAAAACTGTTTTTT
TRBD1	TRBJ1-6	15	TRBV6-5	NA	CASSYQTGIGSPLHF	TGTGCCAGCAGTTACCAGACAGGGATTGGTTCACCCCTCCACTTT
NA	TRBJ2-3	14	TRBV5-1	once	CASSLVGSTDTQYF	TGCGCCAGCAGCTTGGTAGGCAGCACAGATACGCAGTATTTT
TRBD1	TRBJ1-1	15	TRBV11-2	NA	CASSARDRQYTEAFF	TGTGCCAGCAGCGCCCGGGACAGACAGTACACTGAAGCTTTCTTT
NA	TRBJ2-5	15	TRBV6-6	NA	CASSYLGDAAETQYF	TGTGCCAGCAGTTACTTAGGGGACGCCGCAGAGACCCAGTACTTC
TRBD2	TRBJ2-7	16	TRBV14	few	CASSQDSLAGSYEQYF	TGTGCCAGCAGCCAAGATAGCCTAGCGGGGAGCTACGAGCAGTACTTC
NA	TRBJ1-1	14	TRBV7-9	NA	CASSFQGSNTEAFF	TGTGCCAGCAGCTTCCAGGGGTCGAACACTGAAGCTTTCTTT
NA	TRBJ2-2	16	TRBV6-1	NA	CASSDRLRDSSGELFF	TGTGCCAGCAGTGATCGTCTCCGGGATTCGTCCGGGGAGCTGTTTTTT
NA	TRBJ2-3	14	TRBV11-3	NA	CASSLGQVTDTQYF	TGTGCCAGCAGCTTAGGACAGGTCACAGATACGCAGTATTTT
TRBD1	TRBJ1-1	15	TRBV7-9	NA	CASSGDRGLYTEAFF	TGTGCCAGCAGCGGGGACAGGGGGCTATACACTGAAGCTTTCTTT
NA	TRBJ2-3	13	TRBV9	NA	CASSSFFTDTQYF	TGTGCCAGCAGCTCATTCTTTACAGATACGCAGTATTTT
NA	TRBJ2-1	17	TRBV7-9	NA	CASSLSGGRGSYNEQFF	TGTGCCAGCAGCTTATCCGGGGGCCGCGGCTCCTACAATGAGCAGTTCTTC
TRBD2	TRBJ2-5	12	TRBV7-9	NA	CASSRAGEAQYF	TGTGCCAGCAGCCGCGCGGGGGAGGCCCAGTACTTC
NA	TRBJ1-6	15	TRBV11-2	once	CASSLTSSYNSPLHF	TGTGCCAGCAGCTTAACAAGCTCCTATAATTCACCCCTCCACTTT
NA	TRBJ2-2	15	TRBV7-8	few	CASSLPGLLTGELFF	TGTGCCAGCAGCTTGCCGGGACTCCTGACCGGGGAGCTGTTTTTT
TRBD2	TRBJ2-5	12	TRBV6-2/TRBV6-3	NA	CASSYGLAGQYF	TGTGCCAGCAGTTACGGACTAGCGGGCCAGTACTTC
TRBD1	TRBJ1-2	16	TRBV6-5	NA	CASSYPETGSFYGYTF	TGTGCCAGCAGTTACCCGGAGACAGGGAGCTTCTATGGCTACACCTTC
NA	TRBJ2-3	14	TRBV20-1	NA	CSASSAESTDTQYF	TGCAGTGCTAGTTCAGCGGAGAGCACAGATACGCAGTATTTT
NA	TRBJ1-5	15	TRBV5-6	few	CASSLGQVGNQPQHF	TGTGCCAGCAGCTTGGGTCAGGTCGGCAATCAGCCCCAGCATTTT
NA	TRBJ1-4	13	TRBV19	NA	CASTPDGALKLFF	TGTGCCAGTACCCCGGACGGGGCTCTGAAACTGTTTTTT
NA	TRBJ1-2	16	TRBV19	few	CASSIDQGFGPYGYTF	TGTGCCAGTAGTATAGACCAAGGGTTTGGACCCTATGGCTACACCTTC
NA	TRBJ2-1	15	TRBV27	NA	CASSLGQGSYNEQFF	TGTGCCAGCAGTTTGGGGCAGGGCTCCTACAATGAGCAGTTCTTC
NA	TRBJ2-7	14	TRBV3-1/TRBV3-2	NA	CASRDRTSSYEQYF	TGTGCCAGCAGAGATCGGACGAGCTCCTACGAGCAGTACTTC
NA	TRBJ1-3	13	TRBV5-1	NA	CASSSGAGNTIYF	TGCGCCAGCAGCTCTGGGGCTGGAAACACCATATATTTT
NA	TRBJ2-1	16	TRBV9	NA	CASSPRHGESYNEQFF	TGTGCCAGCAGCCCCCGTCACGGCGAGTCCTACAATGAGCAGTTCTTC
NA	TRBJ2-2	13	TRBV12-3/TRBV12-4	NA	CASSSRPTGELFF	TGTGCCAGCAGTTCCCGCCCCACCGGGGAGCTGTTTTTT
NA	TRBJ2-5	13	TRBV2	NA	CASNTALGETQYF	TGTGCCAGCAATACAGCCCTTGGGGAGACCCAGTACTTC
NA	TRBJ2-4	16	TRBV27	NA	CASSLEGHRRGDIQYF	TGTGCCAGCAGTCTGGAGGGACACCGACGAGGGGACATTCAGTACTTC
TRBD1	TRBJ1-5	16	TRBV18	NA	CASSPVAGGGDQPQHF	TGTGCCAGCTCACCAGTAGCAGGGGGTGGGGATCAGCCCCAGCATTTT
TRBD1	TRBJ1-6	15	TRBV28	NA	CASSLRTGDNSPLHF	TGTGCCAGCAGCTTACGGACAGGGGATAATTCACCCCTCCACTTT